The 30 T cell receptor beta chains in this list originate from one sample, sequenced in a study of T cells in Graves' hyperthyroidism and ophthalmopathy. RNA transcripts were the template for amplifying TCR beta CDR3 regions. TCR CDR3 regions were first amplified by RT-PCR with HTBI primers. TCRdb reprocessed the multiplex PCR reads via MiXCR and lists one record per CDR3 protein. In the table there are some 800,000 distinct CDR3 sequences, roughly 40% of which are singletons. The sequenced sample was blood. The receptors derive from a man aged 18 to 29 with Graves' hyperthyroidism.

Only one count was recorded for this clonotype. One junction end disagrees with the germline gene, perhaps due to a read error. The rearrangement links TRBV5-1 to TRBJ2-7, with 11 bases identical to TRBD2. The germline gives CDR1 SGHRS, CDR2 YFSETQ. The CDR3 runs 15 residues. The CDR3 spells CASSPTTSGAYEQYF. Written as DNA, the CDR3 is TGCGCCAGCAGCCCTACGACTAGCGGGGCCTATGAGCAGTACTTC.

This chain connects TRBV3-1 to TRBJ2-7; D is unresolved. The CDR3 sequence is 13 residues long. Germline V CDR1 and CDR2: LGHDT, YNNKEL (reference sequence). Trimming cost V 0 bases and J 12 bases, with 15 bases left between them. The CDR3 DNA follows: TGTGCCAGCAGCCAAGAAGTCCGTCCCCGGCTGTACTTC. Translated: CASSQEVRPRLYF.

V and J are TRBV4-1 and TRBJ1-1; no clear D. The V gene lost 1 base and the J gene lost 4 bases, with 10 bases spanning the gap. Germline V gene data show CDR1 as MGHRA and CDR2 as YSYEKL. The CDR3 is 14 residues long. CDR3 bases: TGCGCCAGCAGCCAAGGGACGGACGGCACTGAAGCTTTCTTT. This gives the protein CASSQGTDGTEAFF.

This clonotype came up many times. The chain couples TRBV2 to TRBJ2-7; D gene ambiguous. The CDR3 is 11 residues long. Looked up from germline, CDR1 is SNHLY and CDR2 is FYNNEI. Trimming stripped 7 bases from V and 6 bases from J, with 10 bases between. CDR3 loop: CASTPSGEQYF. CDR3 nucleotides: TGTGCCAGCACCCCATCGGGCGAGCAGTACTTC.

The chain carries TRBV4-1 and TRBJ2-5, with D possibly being TRBD2 (6 bases). Germline loops: CDR1 MGHRA, CDR2 YSYEKL. V dropped 5 bases and J dropped 1 base, with 11 bases sitting between them. There are 14 residues in the CDR3. The CDR3 region is CASSWRAVQETQYF. Here the CDR3 DNA reads TGCGCCAGCAGCTGGAGGGCAGTCCAAGAGACCCAGTACTTC.

The rearrangement links TRBV6-1 to TRBJ1-2, with D possibly matching TRBD1 (5 bases). Germline CDR1 reads MNHNS; CDR2 reads SASEGT. The CDR3 extends over 13 amino acids. Trimming removed 3 bases at V and 8 bases at J, with 13 bases between. CDR3 residues: CASSDLLGGGYTF. The CDR3 nucleotides read TGTGCCAGCAGTGATTTGCTTGGGGGGGGCTACACCTTC.

V gene TRBV29-1 combines with J gene TRBJ2-7, with 9 positions matching TRBD1. After removal of 6 bases from V and 5 bases from J, the junction contained 8 bases not matched to a gene. Germline assignment: CDR1 SQVTM and CDR2 ANQGSEA. The CDR3 consists of 13 residues. The CDR3 loop is CSVGQGGLNEQYF. CDR3 nucleotide sequence: TGCAGCGTGGGACAGGGAGGGTTGAACGAGCAGTACTTC.

This clonotype turned up a few times. CDR3 loop: CASSPGVTDEQYF. The CDR3, as DNA: TGTGCCAGCAGCCCGGGGGTCACGGACGAGCAGTACTTC. The chain combines TRBV5-6 with TRBJ2-7; the D gene is possibly TRBD2 (6 bases). This CDR3 region has 13 residues. Trimming removed 4 bases from V and 5 bases from J, with 13 bases in between. Germline V lookup: CDR1 SGHDT, CDR2 YYEEEE.

In this sample, this clonotype turned up many times. CDR3 nucleotide sequence: TGTGCCAGCACCTGGACAGGTGCTCTGTACGAGCAGTACTTC. Translation gives CASTWTGALYEQYF. The chain joins TRBV2 to TRBJ2-7; 7 bases map to TRBD1. Germline V lookup: CDR1 SNHLY, CDR2 FYNNEI. This CDR3 has 14 residues. V trimming: 7 bases; J trimming: 4 bases; junction bases outside the gene matches: 10.

The V and J genes are TRBV15 and TRBJ1-2; D gene ambiguous. The germline V gene has CDR1 LNHNV and CDR2 YYDKDF (reference sequence). This CDR3 spans 14 amino acids. V was clipped by 0 bases and J by 6 bases, with 11 bases between them. DNA of the CDR3: TGTGCCACCAGCAGAGATGTGTGGGTCCATGGCTACACCTTC. Translating it yields CATSRDVWVHGYTF.

In nucleotides, the CDR3 is TGTGCCAGCAGCTCCTTGGGGAGGAGGAACACTGAAGCTTTCTTT. Its protein product is CASSSLGRRNTEAFF. The V gene is TRBV7-9, the J gene TRBJ1-1; D unclear. There are 15 residues in the CDR3. V lost 4 bases and J 1 base, leaving 13 bases between the germline ends. Germline V gives CDR1 SEHNR, CDR2 FQNEAQ (reference sequence).

This clonotype showed up many times. The chain links TRBV9 to TRBJ1-5; a weak D match, TRBD1 (6 bases). Trimming removed 8 bases at V and 3 bases at J, with 12 bases between. Looked up from germline, CDR1 is SGDLS and CDR2 is YYNGEE. The CDR3 is 13 residues long. This CDR3 is CARGGRANQPQHF. For the CDR3, the DNA is TGTGCCAGGGGGGGCAGGGCCAATCAGCCCCAGCATTTT.

This clonotype was recorded at least ten times. This chain joins TRBV2 and TRBJ1-2; no definite D call. Deletions cut 0 bases from V and 5 bases from J, with 22 bases between. CDR1 and CDR2 (germline): SNHLY, FYNNEI. This CDR3 has 18 residues. CDR3 nucleotide sequence: TGTGCCAGCAGTGAAGCGCTTATGACGGTTCTCCCCCAGTATGGCTACACCTTC. Translation: CASSEALMTVLPQYGYTF.

V is TRBV7-8 and J is TRBJ1-2; D is unclear. This CDR3 is 16 amino acids long. The V end lost 3 bases, the J end lost 2 bases, and 16 bases lay between the germline ends. Germline CDR1 is SGHVS and CDR2 is FQNEAQ. CDR3 loop: CASSLAPALSNYGYTF. CDR3 DNA: TGTGCCAGCAGCTTGGCCCCAGCCCTCTCCAACTATGGCTACACCTTC.

This rearrangement joins TRBV25-1 to TRBJ1-6; tentatively, D is TRBD1 (5 bases). V was clipped by 4 bases and J by 6 bases, with 16 bases between them. The CDR3 has 16 residues. Germline CDR1 is MGHDK and CDR2 is SYGVNS. The CDR3 bases are TGTGCCAGCAGTGGGCTACAGGCAGGGCGTAATTCACCCCTCCACTTT. This codes for CASSGLQAGRNSPLHF.

This clonotype was seen at least ten times. V is TRBV15 and J is TRBJ1-1; D remains ambiguous. The germline CDR1 and CDR2 sequences are LNHNV and YYDKDF (reference sequence). CDR3 length equals 14 residues. V lost 0 bases and J lost 10, with 15 bases in between. CDR3 sequence (DNA): TGTGCCACCAGCAGAGAGCCGAAGTCGGGAGGAGCTTTCTTT. It yields the protein CATSREPKSGGAFF.

This clonotype was picked up a small number of times. A junction boundary mismatches the germline segment, possibly from a read error. V is TRBV10-3 and J is TRBJ2-7, with 7 bases that match TRBD1. The CDR3 sequence is 15 residues long. CDR1 is ENHRY, CDR2 SYGVKD, per germline. In DNA form, the CDR3 reads TGTGCCAGCAGTGAAGCACAGGGGATCCCCTACGAGCAGTACTTC. It specifies CASSEAQGIPYEQYF.

The rearrangement links TRBV20-1 to TRBJ2-7; no clear D gene. The CDR3 loop spans 14 amino acids. Trimming stripped 5 bases from V and 0 bases from J, with 14 bases between. Germline CDR1 and CDR2: DFQATT and SNEGSKA (reference sequence). This CDR3 reads CSASGTRYSYEQYF. The CDR3 DNA follows: TGCAGTGCTTCTGGTACGCGGTACTCCTACGAGCAGTACTTC.

This clonotype was picked up a small number of times. The rearrangement uses TRBV20-1 and TRBJ2-7, with a weak D call TRBD1 (6 bases). The germline V and J ends were trimmed by 3 bases and 2 bases, with 14 bases remaining between them. CDR3 length equals 14 residues. CDR1 and CDR2 (germline): DFQATT, SNEGSKA (reference sequence). The CDR3 sequence: CSARAGTYTYEQYF. The CDR3 DNA follows: TGCAGTGCTAGGGCTGGGACATATACCTACGAGCAGTACTTC.

There are many counts of this clonotype. The chain employs TRBV5-1 and TRBJ1-4; D is ambiguous. Germline CDR1 and CDR2: SGHRS and YFSETQ. The CDR3 consists of 13 residues. Trimming removed 0 bases at V and 7 bases at J, with 7 bases between. The CDR3 bases are TGCGCCAGCAGCTTGGTGATCGGTGAAAAACTGTTTTTT. Encoded protein: CASSLVIGEKLFF.

V is TRBV10-3 and J is TRBJ1-5; D is perhaps TRBD1 (6 bases). V lost 5 bases and J lost 1, with 12 bases in between. CDR1 is ENHRY and CDR2 is SYGVKD in the germline V gene. The CDR3 consists of 15 residues. The CDR3 nucleotides are TGTGCCATCAGTACTACAGGGTACAGCAATCAGCCCCAGCATTTT. Its protein is CAISTTGYSNQPQHF.

This clonotype was counted between two and nine times. This sequence joins TRBV6-5 and TRBJ1-1, with D perhaps TRBD1 (5 bases). Germline loops: CDR1 MNHEY, CDR2 SVGAGI. V was clipped by 2 bases and J by 6 bases, with 16 bases between them. This CDR3 is built from 15 residues. CDR3 amino acids: CASSYGGYRDAEAFF. In DNA form, the CDR3 reads TGTGCCAGCAGTTACGGTGGCTATCGGGACGCTGAAGCTTTCTTT.

V gene TRBV7-9 combines with J gene TRBJ2-7; D unresolved. The CDR3 has 13 residues. The V gene lost 4 bases and the J gene lost 5 bases, with 12 bases spanning the gap. CDR1 is SEHNR, CDR2 FQNEAQ, per germline (reference sequence). The CDR3 DNA reads TGTGCCAGCAGCTGGACCGCCGCGGACGAGCAGTACTTC. Protein product: CASSWTAADEQYF.

This clonotype was recorded many times. The rearrangement joins TRBV10-3 to TRBJ2-7; D is uncertain. Germline loops: CDR1 ENHRY, CDR2 SYGVKD. The CDR3 consists of 16 residues. Trimming took off 4 bases at V and 0 bases at J, with 16 bases between the two ends. CDR3 in DNA: TGTGCCATCAGTGTGGTCGGGCGCCACGTCTCCTACGAGCAGTACTTC. Translating it yields CAISVVGRHVSYEQYF.

This clonotype was picked up a small number of times. The chain combines TRBV11-3 with TRBJ1-2; tentative D call: TRBD1 (5 bases). V was clipped by 5 bases and J by 7 bases, with 11 bases between them. Germline loops: CDR1 SGHNT, CDR2 YENEEA. The CDR3 extends over 12 amino acids. Written as DNA, the CDR3 is TGTGCCAGCAGCGCCGCCCAGGGTGGCTACACCTTC. It is translated as CASSAAQGGYTF. The full variable domain, with the rest looked up from reference TRBV11-3 and TRBJ1-2, is EAGVVQSPRYKIIEKKQPVAFWCNPISGHNTLYWYLQNLGQGPELLIRYENEEAVDDSQLPKDRFSAERLKGVDSTLKIQPAELGDSAVYLCASSAAQGGYTFGSGTRLTVV.

This chain joins TRBV25-1 and TRBJ2-3, with D unclear. This CDR3 region has 12 residues. V lost 3 bases, J lost 2 bases, and 3 bases lay in between. CDR1 and CDR2 from the germline V gene are MGHDK and SYGVNS. The CDR3: CASSDYTDTQYF. CDR3 DNA sequence: TGTGCCAGCAGTGATTACACAGATACGCAGTATTTT.

This clonotype was recorded at least ten times. The V and J genes are TRBV7-9 and TRBJ1-2; 8 bases match TRBD1. V lost 4 bases and J lost 4; bases outside the gene matches: 5. The CDR3 is 14 amino acids. Germline lookup yields CDR1 SEHNR and CDR2 FQNEAQ (reference sequence). Here the CDR3 reads CASSSTGEVYGYTF. DNA for the CDR3: TGTGCCAGCAGCTCGACAGGGGAGGTCTATGGCTACACCTTC.

This clonotype was seen at least ten times. The genes are TRBV7-9 and TRBJ2-2; tentative D call: TRBD1 (5 bases). Germline V CDR1 and CDR2: SEHNR, FQNEAQ (reference sequence). V lost 4 bases to trimming and J lost 0 bases, with 6 bases between them. The CDR3 sequence is 14 residues long. CDR3 amino acids: CASSSTANTGELFF. The CDR3 nucleotides read TGTGCCAGCAGCTCGACAGCGAACACCGGGGAGCTGTTTTTT. The variable domain in full, completed from reference TRBV7-9 and TRBJ2-2, reads DTGVSQNPRHKITKRGQNVTFRCDPISEHNRLYWYRQTLGQGPEFLTYFQNEAQLEKSRLLSDRFSAERPKGSFSTLEIQRTEQGDSAMYLCASSSTANTGELFFGEGSRLTVL.

The chain recombines TRBV2 with TRBJ2-2, with 7 bases lining up with TRBD2. The CDR3 runs to 14 residues. Germline V gene lookup returns CDR1 SNHLY and CDR2 FYNNEI. J was trimmed by 9 bases and V by 5 bases; bases with no gene match: 9. The CDR3 DNA is TGTGCCAGCAGTTCCACTAGCGCCCCCCGGGAGCTGTTTTTT. It codes for CASSSTSAPRELFF.

Comment on this clonotype: In this CDR3 the conserved last residue, phenylalanine or tryptophan, is missing, so a read error is likely. The chain carries TRBV3-1 and TRBJ1-6; no firm D call. CDR1 and CDR2 (germline): LGHDT, YNNKEL (reference sequence). The CDR3 has 15 amino acids. V lost 0 bases and J 7 bases, leaving 10 bases between the germline ends. The CDR3 region is CASSQDPFGNSPLHL. In nucleotides, the CDR3 is TGTGCCAGCAGCCAAGATCCATTCGGGAATTCACCCCTCCACTTG.